This T cell receptor (beta chain) is from a study of vaccination and CD4 T cells after COVID-19. Study-level background: The stimulus for the cells was overlapping spike peptides derived from SARS-CoV-2, HCoV-NL63, HCoV-OC43 and HCoV-229E.

With respect to this clonotype: As yet, its antigen is unknown.

Sequenced with the Oncomine TCR Beta short-read assay was DNA taken from cultured CD4+ T cells. MiXCR, run by TCRdb on the PCR reads, gives a single entry per CDR3 protein. Of around 10,000 distinct CDR3 sequences listed, 30% to 35% are singletons. V lost 5 bases, J lost 5 bases, and 3 bases stayed unmatched. The CDR3 covers 13 residues. The germline gives CDR1 LNHDA, CDR2 SQIVND (reference sequence). Treatment noted: roughly 10-day PBMC culture with coronavirus spike peptide pools or control peptides (ViraFEST assay). After being plated at around 2 million per well, PBMCs were cultured with roughly 9.5 IU/ml IL-2 and 10 ug/ml peptide pools.

Sequencing was performed on CD4+ T cells from blood, cultured in vitro, taken after SARS-CoV-2 vaccination. The chain is built from TRBV19 and TRBJ2-5; 9 positions agree with TRBD1. The sequence came from a human donor who had recovered from COVID-19. The chain's CDR3 is CASSGTGWETQYF. CDR3 nucleotide sequence: TGTGCCAGTAGTGGGACAGGGTGGGAGACCCAGTACTTC. The full variable domain, rest sourced from reference TRBV19 and TRBJ2-5, is DGGITQSPKYLFRKEGQNVTLSCEQNLNHDAMYWYRQDPGQGLRLIYYSQIVNDFQKGDIAEGYSVSREKKESFPLTVTSAQKNPTAFYLCASSGTGWETQYFGPGTRLLVL.